One sample yielded the 15 T cell receptor beta chains listed below, sequenced in a study of blood T cell repertoires in COVID-19. Clones were read by immunoSEQ multiplex PCR, and TCRdb kept only the in-frame ones, dropping some. Among approximately 280,000 clones listed, around nine tenths were seen once. The sample comprised PBMCs or T cells enriched from blood (not recorded which). The source is a middle-aged woman who had recovered from COVID-19.

The chain has TRBV12-3 or TRBV12-4 and TRBJ1-6; a possible D gene is TRBD1 (6 bases). V was shortened by 6 bases and J by 8 bases, with 11 bases between the two germline ends. This CDR3 contains 13 residues. CDR3 sequence reads: CASRRGHDSPLHF. CDR3 bases: TGTGCCAGCAGGAGGGGACACGATTCACCCCTCCACTTT.

The rearrangement uses TRBV6-5 and TRBJ2-1; 13 bases align to TRBD2. The CDR3 is 14 residues long. CDR1 and CDR2 (germline): MNHEY, SVGAGI. After removal of 6 bases from V and 9 bases from J, the junction contained 5 bases not matched to a gene. The CDR3 reads CASSGLAGESEQFF. CDR3 in DNA: TGTGCCAGCAGCGGACTAGCGGGAGAGAGTGAGCAGTTCTTC.

V gene TRBV28 combines with J gene TRBJ1-1; 7 bases match TRBD1. Unmatched junction bases numbered 6, after V lost 7 bases and J lost 7 bases. Germline-derived CDR1 and CDR2 are MDHEN and SYDVKM. This CDR3 region has 12 residues. CDR3 bases: TGTGCCAGCACTCTGGACAGGAGTGAAGCTTTCTTT. Translating it yields CASTLDRSEAFF.

The chain employs TRBV27 and TRBJ1-1; 7 bases agree with TRBD1. The length of the CDR3 is 14 residues. V lost 1 base and J lost 11; bases outside the gene matches: 10. Germline values: CDR1 MNHEY, CDR2 SMNVEV (reference sequence). The CDR3 DNA reads TGTGCCAGCAGTTTATTGGAGGGGGCTCCGGAGGCTTTCTTT. It encodes CASSLLEGAPEAFF.

J is TRBJ2-7 and V is TRBV7-2, with 7 bases aligning to TRBD1. After removal of 4 bases from V and 6 bases from J, the junction contained 6 bases not matched to a gene. This CDR3 region has 13 residues. Germline V gives CDR1 SGHTA, CDR2 FQGNSA. The DNA of the CDR3 is TGTGCCAGCAGCTACACAGGGGATAGCGAGCAGTACTTC. Translated: CASSYTGDSEQYF.

The V and J genes are TRBV30 and TRBJ1-2, with D possibly being TRBD1 (6 bases). The germline gives CDR1 GTSNPN, CDR2 SVGIG (reference sequence). V lost 4 bases and J lost 7, with 19 bases in between. The CDR3 has 14 residues. The CDR3 is CAWNRGGRASGYTF. CDR3 DNA: TGTGCCTGGAATCGAGGGGGACGGGCTTCTGGCTACACCTTC.

The J gene is TRBJ2-5, the V gene TRBV30; 8 nucleotides agree with TRBD1. Germline V gene lookup returns CDR1 GTSNPN and CDR2 SVGIG (reference sequence). V was clipped by 0 bases and J by 7 bases; unmatched bases: 13. The CDR3 runs 16 residues. The DNA of the CDR3 is TGTGCCTGGAGTGTACTCAGGGGGCGACCCCGTGGGACCCAGTACTTC. It is translated as CAWSVLRGRPRGTQYF.

This chain uses TRBV19 with TRBJ1-5, with unresolved D. The ends were cut back, 3 bases at V and 4 bases at J, with 13 bases in the middle. The germline gives CDR1 LNHDA, CDR2 SQIVND (reference sequence). The CDR3 extends over 15 amino acids. CDR3 DNA: TGTGCCAGTAGTATGCCCGGACTGACAAATCAGCCCCAGCATTTT. Residues: CASSMPGLTNQPQHF.

The rearrangement links TRBV4-2 to TRBJ2-1; 7 bases fit TRBD1. The CDR3 length is 15 residues. J was trimmed by 12 bases and V by 4 bases; bases with no gene match: 15. CDR1 and CDR2 from the germline V gene are LGHNA and YNFKEQ. The CDR3 sequence: CASSLGTDSPRGQFF. The DNA for the CDR3 is TGTGCCAGCAGCCTCGGGACAGATAGCCCACGGGGGCAGTTCTTC.

J is TRBJ2-1 and V is TRBV29-1, with D tentatively TRBD2 (6 bases). Germline-derived CDR1 and CDR2 are SQVTM and ANQGSEA. The CDR3 covers 14 residues. The germline V and J ends were trimmed by 1 base and 9 bases, with 16 bases remaining between them. The CDR3 coding sequence is TGCAGCGTTGAAGCGGATAGCGGACCCATTGAGCAGTTCTTC. Amino acids: CSVEADSGPIEQFF.

The chain links TRBV5-1 to TRBJ1-4; TRBD1 might be the D (5 bases). Germline CDR1 SGHRS, CDR2 YFSETQ. The CDR3 has 20 amino acids. V lost 4 bases and J 0 bases, leaving 25 bases between the germline ends. The CDR3 here is CASSPRQWRGSTATNEKLFF. CDR3 bases: TGCGCCAGCAGCCCGAGACAGTGGCGGGGTTCGACGGCAACTAATGAAAAACTGTTTTTT.

This chain uses TRBV9 with TRBJ2-1, with 7 bases matching TRBD2. The V gene end was trimmed by 4 bases and the J gene end by 2 bases; junction bases not matched to a gene: 12. From germline, CDR1 is SGDLS and CDR2 YYNGEE. The CDR3 has 17 amino acids. The CDR3 spells CASSPRVAGFPYNEQFF. CDR3 bases: TGTGCCAGCAGCCCCCGGGTAGCGGGCTTCCCCTACAATGAGCAGTTCTTC.

The genes are TRBV25-1 and TRBJ2-1; 11 bases agree with TRBD2. J was trimmed by 10 bases and V by 6 bases; bases with no gene match: 2. This CDR3 has 12 amino acids. Germline V gene sequence: CDR1 MGHDK, CDR2 SYGVNS. The CDR3 loop reads CASRLAGVEQFF. In nucleotides, the CDR3 is TGTGCCAGCAGACTAGCGGGAGTCGAGCAGTTCTTC.

This chain uses TRBV25-1 with TRBJ1-2, with no clear D. The CDR3 is made up of 13 amino acids. The germline gives CDR1 MGHDK, CDR2 SYGVNS. Trimming cost V 7 bases and J 0 bases, with 9 bases left between them. The CDR3 region is CASMTNTNYGYTF. The CDR3 nucleotides read TGTGCCAGCATGACAAATACTAACTATGGCTACACCTTC.

The rearrangement links TRBV30 to TRBJ2-1; tentative D call: TRBD2 (7 bases). Germline values: CDR1 GTSNPN, CDR2 SVGIG (reference sequence). The CDR3 runs to 15 residues. Trimming took off 0 bases at V and 5 bases at J, with 14 bases between the two ends. CDR3 amino acids: CAWSVRGAQNNEQFF. CDR3 bases: TGTGCCTGGAGTGTACGGGGGGCGCAGAACAATGAGCAGTTCTTC.